This T cell receptor beta chain was obtained from a study of T cells expressing NK-cell markers. Across the whole study: Most of the eight sequenced donors were HCMV-seropositive; one was seronegative.

Note on this clonotype: Its specificity is not known.

General study findings and limits: Researchers report these clonotypes also headed the CD3+CD56-NKG2C+ fraction in four donors. Clarity on HCMV specificity was lacking for the expanded NKG2C+ T cell clones.

This CDR3 region has 17 residues. The germline V gene encodes CDR1 SGHTA and CDR2 FQGNSA. 5'RACE template switching with UMIs generated TCR beta cDNA. TCRdb reprocessed the 5' RACE reads, keeping one entry per CDR3 protein, no DNA. Its clone listing holds roughly 180,000 distinct CDR3 sequences. The TCR comes from a woman aged 18 to 75 in good health. The V and J genes are TRBV7-2 and TRBJ2-1; the TRBD2 assignment by TCRdb is unverifiable without DNA. The sample was blood T cells: a sorted CD56 or NKG2C T cell subset, CD4+ or CD8+ T cells, or bulk PBMC T cells (not recorded which). The CDR3 sequence: CASSPQSSGSSYNEQFF.